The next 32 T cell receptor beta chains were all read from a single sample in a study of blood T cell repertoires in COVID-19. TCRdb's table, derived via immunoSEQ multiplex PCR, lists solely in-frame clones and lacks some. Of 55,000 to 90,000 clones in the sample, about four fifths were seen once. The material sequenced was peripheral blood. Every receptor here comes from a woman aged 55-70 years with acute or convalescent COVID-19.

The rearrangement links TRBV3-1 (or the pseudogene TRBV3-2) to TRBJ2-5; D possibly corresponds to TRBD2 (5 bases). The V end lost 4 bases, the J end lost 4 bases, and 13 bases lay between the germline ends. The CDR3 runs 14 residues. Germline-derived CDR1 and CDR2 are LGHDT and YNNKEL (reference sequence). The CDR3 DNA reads TGTGCCAGCAGCCTCGGGGAAGTTCGAGAGACCCAGTACTTC. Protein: CASSLGEVRETQYF.

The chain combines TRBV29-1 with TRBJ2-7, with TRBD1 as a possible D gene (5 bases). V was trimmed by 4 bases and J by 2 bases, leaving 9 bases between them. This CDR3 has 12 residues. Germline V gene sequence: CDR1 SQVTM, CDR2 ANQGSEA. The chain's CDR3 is CSVAGWPYEQYF. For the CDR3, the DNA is TGCAGCGTTGCAGGGTGGCCCTACGAGCAGTACTTC.

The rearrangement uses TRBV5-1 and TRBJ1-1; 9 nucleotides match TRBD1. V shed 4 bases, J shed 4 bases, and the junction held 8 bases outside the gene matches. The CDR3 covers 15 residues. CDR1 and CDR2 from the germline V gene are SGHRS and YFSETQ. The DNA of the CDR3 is TGCGCCAGCAGCAGGGGACAGGGAGGGAGCACTGAAGCTTTCTTT. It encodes CASSRGQGGSTEAFF.

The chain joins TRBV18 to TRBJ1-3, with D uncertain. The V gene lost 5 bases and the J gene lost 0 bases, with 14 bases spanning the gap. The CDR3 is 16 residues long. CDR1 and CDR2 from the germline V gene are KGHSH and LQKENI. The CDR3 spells CASSLATATSGNTIYF. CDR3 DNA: TGTGCCAGCTCATTAGCGACGGCCACCTCTGGAAACACCATATATTTT.

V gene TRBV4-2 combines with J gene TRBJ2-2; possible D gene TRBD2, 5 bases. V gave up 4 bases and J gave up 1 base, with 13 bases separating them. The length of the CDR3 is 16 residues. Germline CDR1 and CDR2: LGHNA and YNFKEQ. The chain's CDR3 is CASSPSLDWNTGELFF. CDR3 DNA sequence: TGTGCCAGCAGCCCTTCCTTGGACTGGAACACCGGGGAGCTGTTTTTT.

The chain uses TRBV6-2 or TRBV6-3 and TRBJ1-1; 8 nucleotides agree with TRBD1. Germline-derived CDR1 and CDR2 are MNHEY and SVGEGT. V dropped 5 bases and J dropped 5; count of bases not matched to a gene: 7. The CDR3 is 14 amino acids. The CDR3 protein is CASSQQGVGTEAFF. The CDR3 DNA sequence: TGTGCCAGCAGTCAACAGGGGGTAGGAACTGAAGCTTTCTTT.

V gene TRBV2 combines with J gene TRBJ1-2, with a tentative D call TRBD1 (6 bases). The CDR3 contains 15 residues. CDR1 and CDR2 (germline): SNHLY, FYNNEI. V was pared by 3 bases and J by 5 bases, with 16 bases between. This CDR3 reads CASSEVQGVDYGYTF. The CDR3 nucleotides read TGTGCCAGCAGTGAGGTACAGGGCGTCGATTATGGCTACACCTTC. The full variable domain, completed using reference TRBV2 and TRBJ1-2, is EPEVTQTPSHQVTQMGQEVILRCVPISNHLYFYWYRQILGQKVEFLVSFYNNEISEKSEIFDDQFSVERPDGSNFTLKIRSTKLEDSAMYFCASSEVQGVDYGYTFGSGTRLTVV.

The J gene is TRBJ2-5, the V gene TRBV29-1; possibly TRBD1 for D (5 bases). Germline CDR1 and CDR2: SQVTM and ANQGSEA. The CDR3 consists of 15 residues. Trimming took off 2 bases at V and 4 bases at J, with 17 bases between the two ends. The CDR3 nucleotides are TGCAGCGTTGAATCAGGGCAGCCGGCCCGAGAGACCCAGTACTTC. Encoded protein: CSVESGQPARETQYF.

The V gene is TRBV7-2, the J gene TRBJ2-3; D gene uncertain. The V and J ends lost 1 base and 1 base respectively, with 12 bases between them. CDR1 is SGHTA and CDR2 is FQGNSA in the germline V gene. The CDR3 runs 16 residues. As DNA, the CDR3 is TGTGCCAGCAGCTTAGGGCCGAATGTGGGCACAGATACGCAGTATTTT. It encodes CASSLGPNVGTDTQYF.

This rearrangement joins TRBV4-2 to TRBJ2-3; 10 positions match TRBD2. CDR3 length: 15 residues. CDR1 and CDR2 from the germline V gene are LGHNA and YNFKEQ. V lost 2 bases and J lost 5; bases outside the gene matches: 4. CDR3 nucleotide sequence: TGTGCCAGCAGCCAATTTACTAGCGGGGTAGATACGCAGTATTTT. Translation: CASSQFTSGVDTQYF.

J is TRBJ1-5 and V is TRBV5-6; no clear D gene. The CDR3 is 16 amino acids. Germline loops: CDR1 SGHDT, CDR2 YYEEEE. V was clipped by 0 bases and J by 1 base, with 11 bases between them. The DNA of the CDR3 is TGTGCCAGCAGCTTGGGAGGAGGGTACAGCAATCAGCCCCAGCATTTT. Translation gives CASSLGGGYSNQPQHF.

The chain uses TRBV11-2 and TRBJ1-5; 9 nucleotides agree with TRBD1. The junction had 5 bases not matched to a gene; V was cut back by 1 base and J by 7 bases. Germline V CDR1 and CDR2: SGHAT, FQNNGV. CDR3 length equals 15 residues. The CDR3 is CASSLGDREEQPQHF. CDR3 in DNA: TGTGCCAGCAGCTTAGGGGACAGGGAAGAGCAGCCCCAGCATTTT.

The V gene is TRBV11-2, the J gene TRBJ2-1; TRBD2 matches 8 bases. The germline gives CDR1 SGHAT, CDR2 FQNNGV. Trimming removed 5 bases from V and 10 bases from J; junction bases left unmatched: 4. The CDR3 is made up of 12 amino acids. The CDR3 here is CASSISGEEQFF. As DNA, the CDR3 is TGTGCCAGCAGCATTAGCGGGGAGGAGCAGTTCTTC.

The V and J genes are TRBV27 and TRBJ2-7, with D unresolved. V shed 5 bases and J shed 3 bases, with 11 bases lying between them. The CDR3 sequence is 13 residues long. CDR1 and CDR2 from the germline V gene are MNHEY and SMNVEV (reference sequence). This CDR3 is CASSPQILYEQYF. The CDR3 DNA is TGTGCCAGCAGTCCCCAGATCCTCTACGAGCAGTACTTC.

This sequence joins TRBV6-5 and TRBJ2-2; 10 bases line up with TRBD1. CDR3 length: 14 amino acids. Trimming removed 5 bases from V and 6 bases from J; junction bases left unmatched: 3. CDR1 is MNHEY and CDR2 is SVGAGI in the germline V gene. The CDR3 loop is CASSPDRGSGELFF. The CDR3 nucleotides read TGTGCCAGCAGTCCGGACAGGGGGTCCGGGGAGCTGTTTTTT.

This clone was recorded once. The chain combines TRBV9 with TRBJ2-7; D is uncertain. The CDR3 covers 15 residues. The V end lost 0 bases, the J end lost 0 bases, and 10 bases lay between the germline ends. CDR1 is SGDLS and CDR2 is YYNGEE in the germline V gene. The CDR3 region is CASSVGLARSYEQYF. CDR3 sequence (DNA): TGTGCCAGCAGCGTAGGATTAGCCCGCTCCTACGAGCAGTACTTC.

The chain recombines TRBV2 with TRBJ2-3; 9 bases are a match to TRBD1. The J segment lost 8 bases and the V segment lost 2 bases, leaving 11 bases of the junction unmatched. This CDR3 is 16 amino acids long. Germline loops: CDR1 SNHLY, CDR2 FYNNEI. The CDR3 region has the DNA TGTGCCAGCAGTGAAACCCCGGGACAGGGTCAGGCTACGCAGTATTTT. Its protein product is CASSETPGQGQATQYF.

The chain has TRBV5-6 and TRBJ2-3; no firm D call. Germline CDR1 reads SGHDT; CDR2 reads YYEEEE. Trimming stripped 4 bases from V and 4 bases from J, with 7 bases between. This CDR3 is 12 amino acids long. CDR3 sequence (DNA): TGTGCCAGCAGCCAACGGGCAGATACGCAGTATTTT. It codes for CASSQRADTQYF. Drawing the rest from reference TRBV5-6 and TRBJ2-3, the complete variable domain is DAGVTQSPTHLIKTRGQQVTLRCSPKSGHDTVSWYQQALGQGPQFIFQYYEEEERQRGNFPDRFSGHQFPNYSSELNVNALLLGDSALYLCASSQRADTQYFGPGTRLTVL.

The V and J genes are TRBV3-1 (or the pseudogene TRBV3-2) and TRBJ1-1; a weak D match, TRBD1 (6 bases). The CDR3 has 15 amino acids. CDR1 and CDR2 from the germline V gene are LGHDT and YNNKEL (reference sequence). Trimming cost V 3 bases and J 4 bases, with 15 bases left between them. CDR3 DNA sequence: TGTGCCAGCAGCCAGGTCTTAACAGGGCGCACTGAAGCTTTCTTT. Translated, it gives CASSQVLTGRTEAFF.

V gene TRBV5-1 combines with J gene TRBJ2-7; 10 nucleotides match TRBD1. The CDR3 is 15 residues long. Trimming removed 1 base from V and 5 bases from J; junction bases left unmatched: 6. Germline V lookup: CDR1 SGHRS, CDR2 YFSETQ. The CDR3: CASSLPTGGADEQYF. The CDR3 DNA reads TGCGCCAGCAGCTTGCCGACAGGGGGCGCTGACGAGCAGTACTTC.

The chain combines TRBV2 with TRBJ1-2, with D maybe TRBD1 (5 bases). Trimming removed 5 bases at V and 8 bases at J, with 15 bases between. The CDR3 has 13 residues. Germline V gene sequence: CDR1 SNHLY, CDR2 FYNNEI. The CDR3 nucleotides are TGTGCCAGCAGTAGAGGGGAGGGCGGCGGCTACACCTTC. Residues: CASSRGEGGGYTF.

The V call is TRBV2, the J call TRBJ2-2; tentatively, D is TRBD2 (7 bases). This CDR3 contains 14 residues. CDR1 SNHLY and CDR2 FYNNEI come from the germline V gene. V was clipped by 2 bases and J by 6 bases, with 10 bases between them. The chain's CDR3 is CASSELGGAGELFF. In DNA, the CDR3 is TGTGCCAGCAGTGAACTAGGGGGGGCCGGGGAGCTGTTTTTT. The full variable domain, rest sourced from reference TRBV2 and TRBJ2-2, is EPEVTQTPSHQVTQMGQEVILRCVPISNHLYFYWYRQILGQKVEFLVSFYNNEISEKSEIFDDQFSVERPDGSNFTLKIRSTKLEDSAMYFCASSELGGAGELFFGEGSRLTVL.

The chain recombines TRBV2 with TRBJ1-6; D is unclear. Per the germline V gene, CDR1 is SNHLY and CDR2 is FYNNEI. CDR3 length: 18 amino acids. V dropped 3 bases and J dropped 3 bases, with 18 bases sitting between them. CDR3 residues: CASSEARQASYYNSPLHF. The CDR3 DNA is TGTGCCAGCAGTGAGGCCCGTCAGGCCTCCTACTATAATTCACCCCTCCACTTT.

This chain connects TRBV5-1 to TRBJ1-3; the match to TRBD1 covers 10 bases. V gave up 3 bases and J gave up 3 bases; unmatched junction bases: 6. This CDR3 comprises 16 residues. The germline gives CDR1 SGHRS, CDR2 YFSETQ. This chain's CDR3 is CASSWATGGSGNTIYF. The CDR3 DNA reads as TGCGCCAGCAGCTGGGCGACAGGGGGCAGTGGAAACACCATATATTTT. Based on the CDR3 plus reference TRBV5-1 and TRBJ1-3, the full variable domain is KAGVTQTPRYLIKTRGQQVTLSCSPISGHRSVSWYQQTPGQGLQFLFEYFSETQRNKGNFPGRFSGRQFSNSRSEMNVSTLELGDSALYLCASSWATGGSGNTIYFGEGSWLTVV.

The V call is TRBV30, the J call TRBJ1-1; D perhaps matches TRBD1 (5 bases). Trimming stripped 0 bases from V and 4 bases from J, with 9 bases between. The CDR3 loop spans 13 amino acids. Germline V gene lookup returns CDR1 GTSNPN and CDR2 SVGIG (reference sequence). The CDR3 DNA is TGTGCCTGGAGTGTACTCGGGGGCACTGAAGCTTTCTTT. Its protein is CAWSVLGGTEAFF.

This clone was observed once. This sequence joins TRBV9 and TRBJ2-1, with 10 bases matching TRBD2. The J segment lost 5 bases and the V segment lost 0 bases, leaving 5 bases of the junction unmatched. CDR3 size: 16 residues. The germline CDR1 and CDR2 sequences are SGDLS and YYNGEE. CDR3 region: CASSVAGLASHNEQFF. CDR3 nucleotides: TGTGCCAGCAGCGTAGCGGGACTAGCGTCCCACAATGAGCAGTTCTTC.

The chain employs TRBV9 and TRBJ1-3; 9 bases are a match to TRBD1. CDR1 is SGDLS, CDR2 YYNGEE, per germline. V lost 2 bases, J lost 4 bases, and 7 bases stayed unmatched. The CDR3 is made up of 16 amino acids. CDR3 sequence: CASSVGQGREGNTIYF. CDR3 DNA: TGTGCCAGCAGCGTGGGACAGGGAAGGGAAGGAAACACCATATATTTT. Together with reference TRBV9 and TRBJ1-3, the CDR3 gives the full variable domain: DSGVTQTPKHLITATGQRVTLRCSPRSGDLSVYWYQQSLDQGLQFLIQYYNGEERAKGNILERFSAQQFPDLHSELNLSSLELGDSALYFCASSVGQGREGNTIYFGEGSWLTVV.

The DNA of the CDR3 is TGTGCCAGCAGCCTCTTTAGCGGCAGTAGCAATCAGCCCCAGCATTTT. It encodes CASSLFSGSSNQPQHF. This chain links TRBV5-6 with TRBJ1-5; D gene uncertain. The CDR3 runs to 16 residues. With 4 bases removed from V and 0 bases from J, the gap between germline ends came to 14 bases. Germline CDR1 and CDR2: SGHDT and YYEEEE.

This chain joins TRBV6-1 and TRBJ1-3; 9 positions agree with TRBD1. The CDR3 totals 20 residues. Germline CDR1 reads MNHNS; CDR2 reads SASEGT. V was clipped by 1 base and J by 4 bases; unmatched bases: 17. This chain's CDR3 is CASSEVLGQGVFTRGNTIYF. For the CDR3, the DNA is TGTGCCAGCAGTGAAGTACTGGGACAGGGAGTCTTTACGAGGGGAAACACCATATATTTT.

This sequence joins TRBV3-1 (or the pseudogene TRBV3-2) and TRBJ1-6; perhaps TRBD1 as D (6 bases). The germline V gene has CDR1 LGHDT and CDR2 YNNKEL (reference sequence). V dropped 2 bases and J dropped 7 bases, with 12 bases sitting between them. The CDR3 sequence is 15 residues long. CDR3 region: CASSQKTGLNSPLHF. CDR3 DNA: TGTGCCAGCAGCCAAAAGACAGGTTTGAATTCACCCCTCCACTTT.

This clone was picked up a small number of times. Here the CDR3 DNA reads TGTGCCAGCTCACCACCGTTGAGGGACTCTGAAGCTTTCTTT. Its translation: CASSPPLRDSEAFF. This rearrangement joins TRBV18 to TRBJ1-1; D may be TRBD1 (5 bases). This CDR3 has 14 amino acids. Trimming took 0 bases from V and 6 from J, leaving 11 bases between them. Per germline, CDR1 KGHSH and CDR2 LQKENI.

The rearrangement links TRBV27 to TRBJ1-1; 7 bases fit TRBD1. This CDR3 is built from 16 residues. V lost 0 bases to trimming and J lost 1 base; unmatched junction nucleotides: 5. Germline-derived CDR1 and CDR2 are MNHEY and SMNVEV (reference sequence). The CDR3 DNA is TGTGCCAGCAGTTTATCGAGACAGGGTAGGAACACTGAAGCTTTCTTT. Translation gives CASSLSRQGRNTEAFF.